This T cell receptor (beta chain) was recovered during a study of blood T cell repertoires in COVID-19. The CDR3 has 15 amino acids. V was shortened by 5 bases and J by 7 bases, with 18 bases between the two germline ends. The germline V gene encodes CDR1 MDHEN and CDR2 SYDVKM. This clone was observed a single time. Seattle participants joined during active infection and were tracked over time. Per the study methods: Reference gene primer amplification gave nucleated cell count estimates. The protocol was immunoSEQ multiplex PCR, while the TCRdb copy is restricted to in-frame clones and leaves out a portion. Clone size and the V and J calls come from that table; the DNA yielded D and trimming. Among a few hundred thousand clones, about 87% were seen once, and the ten largest hold 1.5% to 2%.

The sequence came from a woman aged 25-40 years with COVID-19, enrolled during active disease. The chain recombines TRBV28 with TRBJ2-1, with D perhaps matching TRBD2 (6 bases). The source material was peripheral blood. This CDR3 is CASSPGTGQINEQFF. As DNA, the CDR3 is TGTGCCAGCAGTCCCGGGACTGGACAAATAAATGAGCAGTTCTTC.